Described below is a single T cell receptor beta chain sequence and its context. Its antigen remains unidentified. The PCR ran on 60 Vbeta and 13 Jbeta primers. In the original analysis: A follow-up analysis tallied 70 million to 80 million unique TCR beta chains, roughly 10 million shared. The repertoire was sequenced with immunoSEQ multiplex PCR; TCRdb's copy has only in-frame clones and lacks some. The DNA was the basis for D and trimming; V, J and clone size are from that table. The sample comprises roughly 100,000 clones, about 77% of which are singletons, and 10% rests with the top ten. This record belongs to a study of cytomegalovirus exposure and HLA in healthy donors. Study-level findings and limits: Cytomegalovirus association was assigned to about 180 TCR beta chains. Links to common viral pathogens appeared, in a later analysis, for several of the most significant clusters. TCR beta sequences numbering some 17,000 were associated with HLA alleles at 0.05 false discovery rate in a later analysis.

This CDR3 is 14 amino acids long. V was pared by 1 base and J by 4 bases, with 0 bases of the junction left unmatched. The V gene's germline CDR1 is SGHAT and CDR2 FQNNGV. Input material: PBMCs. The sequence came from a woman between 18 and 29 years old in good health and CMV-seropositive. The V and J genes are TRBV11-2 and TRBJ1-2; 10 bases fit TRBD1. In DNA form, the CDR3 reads TGTGCCAGCAGCTTAGGGACAGGGGGCTATGGCTACACCTTC. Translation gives CASSLGTGGYGYTF.